These 11 T cell receptor beta chains share one sample of origin, sequenced in a study of blood T cell repertoires in COVID-19. Measured with immunoSEQ multiplex PCR; TCRdb has only the in-frame clones, and not every one. The sample comprises 50,000 or so clones, 82% of which are singletons, and more than 9% rests with the top ten. What was sequenced was peripheral blood. These receptor sequences come from an elderly man with COVID-19, enrolled during active disease.

The chain couples TRBV7-9 to TRBJ2-7, with 8 bases that match TRBD1. CDR1 and CDR2 (germline): SEHNR, FQNEAQ (reference sequence). The CDR3 extends over 13 amino acids. With 3 bases clipped from V and 5 bases from J, the junction kept 3 bases outside the gene matches. CDR3 protein: CASSFRGRNEQYV. The CDR3 DNA reads TGTGCCAGCAGCTTCAGGGGGCGGAACGAGCAGTACGTC.

The chain couples TRBV3-1 (or the pseudogene TRBV3-2) to TRBJ2-1, with TRBD2 identical over 15 bases. J was trimmed by 6 bases and V by 4 bases; bases with no gene match: 4. Germline CDR1 is LGHDT and CDR2 is YNNKEL (reference sequence). The CDR3 sequence is 16 residues long. DNA for the CDR3: TGTGCCAGCAGCCCATGGACTAGCGGGAGGGCCAATGAGCAGTTCTTC. Residues: CASSPWTSGRANEQFF.

This rearrangement joins TRBV30 to TRBJ1-4; no clear D. The CDR3 covers 14 residues. V was shortened by 0 bases and J by 4 bases, with 9 bases between the two germline ends. Germline CDR1 GTSNPN, CDR2 SVGIG (reference sequence). The CDR3 DNA reads as TGTGCCTGGAGTGTACCGGGTTATAATGAAAAACTGTTTTTT. Translated, it gives CAWSVPGYNEKLFF. The full variable domain, its missing parts supplied by reference TRBV30 and TRBJ1-4, is SQTIHQWPATLVQPVGSPLSLECTVEGTSNPNLYWYRQAAGRGLQLLFYSVGIGQISSEVPQNLSASRPQDRQFILSSKKLLLSDSGFYLCAWSVPGYNEKLFFGSGTQLSVL.

CDR3 region: CASSPMDRGTPNYGYTF. For the CDR3, the DNA is TGTGCCAGCTCACCAATGGACAGGGGGACCCCTAACTATGGCTACACCTTC. The V gene is TRBV18, the J gene TRBJ1-2, with 10 bases aligning to TRBD1. The CDR3 runs 17 residues. With 2 bases clipped from V and 0 bases from J, the junction kept 6 bases outside the gene matches. Germline lookup yields CDR1 KGHSH and CDR2 LQKENI.

This chain connects TRBV9 to TRBJ2-2; 7 nucleotides line up with TRBD1. The V gene end was trimmed by 0 bases and the J gene end by 8 bases; junction bases not matched to a gene: 7. The germline V gene encodes CDR1 SGDLS and CDR2 YYNGEE. This CDR3 spans 15 amino acids. CDR3 amino acids: CASSVAQGVTGELFF. The CDR3 DNA is TGTGCCAGCAGCGTAGCCCAGGGGGTTACTGGGGAGCTGTTTTTT.

The V gene is TRBV19, the J gene TRBJ2-5, with 7 nucleotides matching TRBD1. The CDR3 extends over 15 amino acids. The junction had 7 bases not matched to a gene; V was cut back by 5 bases and J by 1 base. CDR1 and CDR2 (germline): LNHDA, SQIVND (reference sequence). The CDR3 nucleotides are TGTGCCAGTAGTTCCACAGGGGCCCCCCAAGAGACCCAGTACTTC. Translated, it gives CASSSTGAPQETQYF.

The rearrangement uses TRBV28 and TRBJ2-2; weak D call: TRBD1 (6 bases). Germline values: CDR1 MDHEN, CDR2 SYDVKM. V lost 2 bases and J 4 bases, leaving 11 bases between the germline ends. The CDR3 sequence is 15 residues long. CDR3 in amino acids: CASSLRGHITGELFF. CDR3 DNA sequence: TGTGCCAGCAGTTTACGGGGACACATCACCGGGGAGCTGTTTTTT.

The rearrangement joins TRBV10-3 to TRBJ1-2; 8 bases match TRBD1. J was trimmed by 4 bases and V by 7 bases; bases with no gene match: 8. CDR1 and CDR2 from the germline V gene are ENHRY and SYGVKD. This CDR3 region has 14 residues. The CDR3 loop reads CAITPRTGSYGYTF. CDR3 nucleotides: TGTGCCATCACTCCGCGGACAGGGTCCTATGGCTACACCTTC.

The V call is TRBV14, the J call TRBJ2-1; weak D call: TRBD2 (6 bases). CDR1 is SGHDN and CDR2 is FVKESK in the germline V gene. The CDR3 has 16 residues. V dropped 4 bases and J dropped 0 bases, with 13 bases sitting between them. CDR3 region: CASSRLGRSSYNEQFF. Written as DNA, the CDR3 is TGTGCCAGCAGCCGACTGGGGAGGAGCTCCTACAATGAGCAGTTCTTC.

The V call is TRBV7-6, the J call TRBJ2-2; 8 positions match TRBD1. The CDR3 runs 18 residues. Losses at the gene ends were 7 bases for V and 4 bases for J; bases not matched to a gene: 17. Germline assignment: CDR1 SGHVS and CDR2 FNYEAQ. The CDR3 is CASTTGIGQGGPTGELFF. The DNA of the CDR3 is TGTGCCAGCACCACCGGAATAGGACAGGGAGGCCCCACCGGGGAGCTGTTTTTT.

The rearrangement joins TRBV7-2 to TRBJ1-4, with TRBD1 as a possible D gene (6 bases). Germline CDR1 is SGHTA and CDR2 is FQGNSA. Between the trimmed V and J ends, which lost 1 base and 4 bases, there was a span of 10 bases. The CDR3 is 15 residues long. The CDR3: CASSLVVRGNEKLFF. DNA of the CDR3: TGTGCCAGCAGCTTAGTAGTCAGGGGTAATGAAAAACTGTTTTTT.